These 29 T cell receptor beta chains originate from one sample sequenced in a study of blood T cell repertoires in COVID-19. Profiled with immunoSEQ multiplex PCR; TCRdb holds only in-frame clones, not every one. The sample records over 400,000 clones, more than 85% being singletons. The sequencing sample was made of PBMCs or T cells enriched from blood (not recorded which). All receptors derive from a woman aged 55-69 years who had recovered from COVID-19.

This rearrangement joins TRBV21-1 to TRBJ1-6; no DNA check was done on the table's D call, TRBD1. TRBV21-1 is a listed pseudogene. The CDR3 totals 16 residues. CDR3 protein: CASSKLSSGLNSPLHF. The CDR3, as DNA: TGTGCCAGCAGCAAACTCTCGTCAGGGTTGAATTCACCCCTCCACTTT.

This clone has a single count. The chain links TRBV5-1 to TRBJ1-4; D is undetermined. The V end lost 4 bases, the J end lost 8 bases, and 15 bases lay between the germline ends. Looked up from germline, CDR1 is SGHRS and CDR2 is YFSETQ. This CDR3 is built from 14 residues. In DNA form, the CDR3 reads TGCGCCAGCAGCCAGGAGGCAGGAGGAGAAAAACTGTTTTTT. It specifies CASSQEAGGEKLFF. The whole variable domain, remainder taken from reference TRBV5-1 and TRBJ1-4, is KAGVTQTPRYLIKTRGQQVTLSCSPISGHRSVSWYQQTPGQGLQFLFEYFSETQRNKGNFPGRFSGRQFSNSRSEMNVSTLELGDSALYLCASSQEAGGEKLFFGSGTQLSVL.

The chain joins TRBV7-7 to TRBJ2-3; 8 positions agree with TRBD2. Trimming took 5 bases from V and 5 from J; bases not matched to a gene: 12. Germline lookup yields CDR1 SSHAT and CDR2 FNYEAQ (reference sequence). This CDR3 spans 16 amino acids. CDR3 protein: CASSPLGRGAGDTQYF. The CDR3 bases are TGTGCCAGCAGCCCCCTCGGGCGGGGGGCGGGAGATACGCAGTATTTT. The complete variable domain, with remaining parts taken from reference TRBV7-7 and TRBJ2-3, reads GAGVSQSPRYKVTKRGQDVTLRCDPISSHATLYWYQQALGQGPEFLTYFNYEAQPDKSGLPSDRFSAERPEGSISTLTIQRTEQRDSAMYRCASSPLGRGAGDTQYFGPGTRLTVL.

Here the CDR3 DNA reads TGTGCCAGCAGCCCTGGGAGGGGCCAGGGTGACTATGGCTACACCTTC. Amino acids: CASSPGRGQGDYGYTF. This sequence joins TRBV7-2 and TRBJ1-2, with a tentative D call TRBD1 (5 bases). CDR3 length equals 16 residues. CDR1 is SGHTA, CDR2 FQGNSA, per germline. V lost 5 bases to trimming and J lost 3 bases, with 19 bases between them. The full variable domain, its missing parts supplied by reference TRBV7-2 and TRBJ1-2, is GAGVSQSPSNKVTEKGKDVELRCDPISGHTALYWYRQSLGQGLEFLIYFQGNSAPDKSGLPSDRFSAERTGGSVSTLTIQRTQQEDSAVYLCASSPGRGQGDYGYTFGSGTRLTVV.

J is TRBJ1-2 and V is TRBV24-1, with 8 positions matching TRBD1. CDR3 length: 15 residues. V shed 5 bases and J 5 bases; nucleotides not matched to a gene: 9. Germline CDR1 reads KGHDR; CDR2 reads SFDVKD. DNA for the CDR3: TGTGCCACCAGTGTTCTGACAGGGGACGCGTATGGCTACACCTTC. This gives the protein CATSVLTGDAYGYTF.

This clone was seen a few times. One junction end does not reproduce the germline sequence, and a read error may be involved. This chain connects TRBV7-2 to TRBJ1-6; D is perhaps TRBD1 (5 bases). This CDR3 is built from 16 residues. From germline, CDR1 is SGHTA and CDR2 FQGNSA. The CDR3, as DNA: TGTGCCAGCGGCTTAGGGGCAGCTATAGGTAATTCACCCCTCCACTTT. Translated: CASGLGAAIGNSPLHF.

The chain joins TRBV5-4 to TRBJ1-2, with 7 bases that match TRBD1. The V gene's germline CDR1 is SGHNT and CDR2 YYREEE (reference sequence). This CDR3 spans 16 amino acids. V was clipped by 0 bases and J by 7 bases; unmatched bases: 12. In nucleotides, the CDR3 is TGTGCCAGCAGCTTGGCCCAACGACAGGGAAAGGGTGGCTACACCTTC. This translates into CASSLAQRQGKGGYTF.

In regard to this clone: The junction shows a germline mismatch at one end, possibly a read error. The gene calls are TRBV5-5 and TRBJ2-5; 8 bases are a match to TRBD1. The V gene's germline CDR1 is SGHKS and CDR2 YYEKEE (reference sequence). This CDR3 is built from 15 residues. CDR3 protein: CASRLGQVGTETQYF. Written as DNA, the CDR3 is TGTGCCAGCAGATTGGGACAGGTGGGAACGGAGACCCAGTACTTC.

The chain uses TRBV7-2 and TRBJ2-1; TRBD1 agrees at 9 bases. CDR1 and CDR2 (germline): SGHTA, FQGNSA. V was pared by 5 bases and J by 6 bases, with 2 bases of the junction left unmatched. This CDR3 comprises 13 residues. CDR3 sequence (DNA): TGTGCCAGCAGCACGGACAGGGGCAATGAGCAGTTCTTC. Its protein product is CASSTDRGNEQFF.

V usage is TRBV24-1 and J usage is TRBJ1-5, with TRBD1 matching 7 bases. Germline V gene sequence: CDR1 KGHDR, CDR2 SFDVKD. With V trimmed by 0 bases and J by 0 bases, 13 bases remained unmatched. This CDR3 has 20 amino acids. CDR3 protein: CATSDLPETGTAYSNQPQHF. The CDR3 DNA follows: TGTGCCACCAGTGATTTGCCGGAGACAGGGACTGCTTATAGCAATCAGCCCCAGCATTTT.

This chain uses TRBV19 with TRBJ1-2; 11 bases fit TRBD1. The germline CDR1 and CDR2 sequences are LNHDA and SQIVND (reference sequence). The CDR3 covers 15 residues. V lost 1 base to trimming and J lost 8 bases; unmatched junction nucleotides: 6. This CDR3 is CASSIGTGGEFGYTF. CDR3 sequence (DNA): TGTGCCAGTAGTATAGGGACAGGGGGCGAATTCGGCTACACCTTC.

V usage is TRBV23-1 and J usage is TRBJ1-2, with TRBD1 as a possible D gene (6 bases). TRBV23-1 carries the ORF label, with uncertain function. This CDR3 is 15 amino acids long. V lost 6 bases, J lost 8 bases, and 22 bases lay in between. CDR3 bases: TGCGCCAGCAGCCGGGTCAGTCGGCGGGGGCTCGGCTACACCTTC. Residues: CASSRVSRRGLGYTF.

This clone was seen a handful of times. The rearrangement uses TRBV6-6 and TRBJ1-5; 7 nucleotides align to TRBD1. CDR3 size: 15 residues. The junction had 5 bases not matched to a gene; V was cut back by 5 bases and J by 1 base. The germline gives CDR1 MNHNY, CDR2 SVGAGI (reference sequence). The chain's CDR3 is CASSLYRGSNQPQHF. DNA for the CDR3: TGTGCCAGCAGTCTCTACAGGGGAAGCAATCAGCCCCAGCATTTT.

This chain uses TRBV10-3 with TRBJ2-2; 8 positions agree with TRBD1. CDR1 is ENHRY and CDR2 is SYGVKD in the germline V gene. After removal of 6 bases from V and 5 bases from J, the junction contained 5 bases not matched to a gene. This CDR3 contains 14 residues. This chain's CDR3 is CAIRRQGATGELFF. For the CDR3, the DNA is TGTGCCATCAGAAGGCAGGGGGCGACCGGGGAGCTGTTTTTT.

There are a few counts of this clone. This sequence joins TRBV29-1 and TRBJ1-1; D gene uncertain. Trimming left V 7 bases short and J 4 bases short, with 16 bases between. Germline values: CDR1 SQVTM, CDR2 ANQGSEA. The CDR3 totals 13 residues. CDR3 DNA sequence: TGCAGCGCAAATCGAGGCGTGGGCACTGAAGCTTTCTTT. As protein: CSANRGVGTEAFF. The entire variable domain, with the rest obtained from reference TRBV29-1 and TRBJ1-1, is as follows: SAVISQKPSRDICQRGTSLTIQCQVDSQVTMMFWYRQQPGQSLTLIATANQGSEATYESGFVIDKFPISRPNLTFSTLTVSNMSPEDSSIYLCSANRGVGTEAFFGQGTRLTVV.

The chain uses TRBV24-1 and TRBJ2-1; 10 bases map to TRBD2. Germline V CDR1 and CDR2: KGHDR, SFDVKD. The CDR3 covers 16 residues. The V and J ends lost 4 bases and 3 bases, in that order; junction bases with no gene match: 5. The CDR3 sequence is CATSEAGGPHYNEQFF. The CDR3 DNA reads as TGTGCCACCAGTGAAGCGGGGGGGCCCCACTACAATGAGCAGTTCTTC.

The chain is built from TRBV5-4 and TRBJ1-6; 8 nucleotides match TRBD1. CDR3 length: 17 amino acids. Germline CDR1 is SGHNT and CDR2 is YYREEE (reference sequence). J lost 7 bases, V lost 1 base, and 10 bases had no gene match. CDR3 sequence reads: CASSLQRIDRGNSPLHF. The CDR3 bases are TGTGCCAGCAGCTTGCAGCGGATCGACAGGGGCAATTCACCCCTCCACTTT. Based on the CDR3 plus reference TRBV5-4 and TRBJ1-6, the full variable domain is ETGVTQSPTHLIKTRGQQVTLRCSSQSGHNTVSWYQQALGQGPQFIFQYYREEENGRGNFPPRFSGLQFPNYSSELNVNALELDDSALYLCASSLQRIDRGNSPLHFGNGTRLTVT.

The V call is TRBV5-1, the J call TRBJ1-5, with D possibly being TRBD1 (5 bases). CDR1 is SGHRS and CDR2 is YFSETQ in the germline V gene. This CDR3 is built from 14 residues. Trimming took off 3 bases at V and 3 bases at J, with 10 bases between the two ends. The CDR3 coding sequence is TGCGCCAGCAGCTCGGGCGGGACCAATCAGCCCCAGCATTTT. Amino acid sequence: CASSSGGTNQPQHF.

The J gene is TRBJ1-2, the V gene TRBV29-1; a possible D gene is TRBD1 (6 bases). Trimming removed 6 bases at V and 4 bases at J, with 15 bases between. The CDR3 sequence is 13 residues long. CDR1 and CDR2 (germline): SQVTM, ANQGSEA. Here the CDR3 reads CSVGGGLGYGYTF. As DNA, the CDR3 is TGCAGCGTCGGGGGGGGCTTGGGCTATGGCTACACCTTC.

The chain combines TRBV6-5 with TRBJ1-5; 8 bases are shared with TRBD1. CDR1 MNHEY and CDR2 SVGAGI come from the germline V gene. V lost 8 bases, J lost 5 bases, and 8 bases stayed unmatched. The CDR3 is made up of 14 amino acids. The chain's CDR3 is CASSAGQADQPQHF. The DNA of the CDR3 is TGTGCCAGCTCTGCGGGACAGGCTGATCAGCCCCAGCATTTT.

This clone was recorded a few times. This chain links TRBV19 with TRBJ1-1; D remains ambiguous. The CDR3 covers 15 residues. V shed 10 bases and J shed 1 base, with 19 bases lying between them. Looked up from germline, CDR1 is LNHDA and CDR2 is SQIVND (reference sequence). The DNA of the CDR3 is TGTGCCACCTACCGGCTGTTTGAGGAGAACACTGAAGCTTTCTTT. It specifies CATYRLFEENTEAFF.

V usage is TRBV5-1 and J usage is TRBJ2-3; 8 bases fit TRBD1. The CDR3 extends over 16 amino acids. The V segment lost 2 bases and the J segment 3 bases; nucleotides outside the gene matches: 8. Germline V lookup: CDR1 SGHRS, CDR2 YFSETQ. Here the CDR3 DNA reads TGCGCCAGCAGCTTTACAGGGGGAGTGGATACAGATACGCAGTATTTT. Translating it yields CASSFTGGVDTDTQYF.

The chain couples TRBV3-1 (or the pseudogene TRBV3-2) to TRBJ2-7, with D possibly TRBD2 on 6 matching bases. The CDR3 covers 13 residues. Germline V gene sequence: CDR1 LGHDT, CDR2 YNNKEL (reference sequence). The germline V and J ends were trimmed by 4 bases and 1 base, with 8 bases remaining between them. The CDR3 coding sequence is TGTGCCAGCAGCCTCGGGGGATCCTACGAGCAGTACGTC. Translation gives CASSLGGSYEQYV.

The chain couples TRBV11-2 to TRBJ2-2, with a possible D match to TRBD1 (6 bases). The length of the CDR3 is 15 residues. Trimming took 5 bases from V and 7 from J, leaving 17 bases between them. Germline V CDR1 and CDR2: SGHAT, FQNNGV. CDR3 sequence: CASSPTSGAGGELFF. The CDR3 DNA sequence: TGTGCCAGCAGCCCAACCTCAGGGGCTGGCGGGGAGCTGTTTTTT.

This clone has only a few counts. This chain uses TRBV28 with TRBJ1-1; TRBD1 matches at 9 bases. Per germline, CDR1 MDHEN and CDR2 SYDVKM. The trim removed 6 bases at V and 5 bases at J, leaving 7 bases unmatched. This CDR3 has 14 amino acids. CDR3 sequence (DNA): TGTGCCAGCAGCTCGACAGGGGGGAGGACTGAAGCTTTCTTT. It translates to CASSSTGGRTEAFF.

The rearrangement uses TRBV2 and TRBJ2-2; no clear D gene. This CDR3 is built from 13 residues. V was cut by 4 bases and J by 5 bases, with 8 bases left in between. Germline-derived CDR1 and CDR2 are SNHLY and FYNNEI. The CDR3 reads CASSGEITGELFF. As DNA, the CDR3 is TGTGCCAGCAGTGGAGAGATAACCGGGGAGCTGTTTTTT.

This rearrangement joins TRBV21-1 to TRBJ2-1; TRBD2, the D gene given by the table, was not confirmed from the DNA. TRBV21-1 is labeled a pseudogene. The CDR3 loop spans 17 amino acids. The CDR3 DNA reads as TGTGCCAGCAGCAAAGGGGGGACTAGCGTCTCCTACAATGAGCAGTTCTTC. Amino acids: CASSKGGTSVSYNEQFF.

The genes are TRBV3-1 (or the pseudogene TRBV3-2) and TRBJ2-3; no reliable D call. Germline V CDR1 and CDR2: LGHDT, YNNKEL (reference sequence). Trimming removed 4 bases at V and 6 bases at J, with 8 bases between. The CDR3 is 12 residues long. In DNA, the CDR3 is TGTGCCAGCAGCCTAAAGCCGGATACGCAGTATTTT. Its protein product is CASSLKPDTQYF.

The rearrangement joins TRBV20-1 to TRBJ1-2; perhaps TRBD1 as D (6 bases). Germline CDR1 DFQATT, CDR2 SNEGSKA (reference sequence). CDR3 length: 11 residues. V gave up 4 bases and J gave up 3 bases, with 6 bases separating them. In nucleotides, the CDR3 is TGCAGTGCTACAGGGGACTATGGCTACACCTTC. This translates into CSATGDYGYTF.